This is a list of T cell receptor beta chains from one sample in a study of response to subunit inactivated influenza vaccine. From the RT-PCR reads, TCRdb called clonotypes with MiXCR, one entry per CDR3 protein. This sample has 500,000 to 600,000 distinct CDR3 sequences, with around 11% found just once. This sample was also put to use in a study of T cells expressing NK-cell markers.

This sample comprised PBMCs from blood, obtained on the day of vaccination. The source of these receptors is a man over 45 who received an inactivated influenza vaccine. Each CDR3 is given with its conserved first and last residue. The D gene is left open where the match is weak. Part of the rows lack a size; the others show once, few, many or a class for expanded clones.

V gene: TRBV20-1; J gene: TRBJ1-5; D gene: TRBD1; clone size: many; CDR3 DNA: TGCAGTGCCTCGAAGGACAGGGCCAATCAGCCCCAGCATTTT; CDR3 protein: CSASKDRANQPQHF
V gene: TRBV12-3/TRBV12-4; J gene: TRBJ2-1; D gene: .; clone size: .; CDR3 DNA: TGTGCCAGCAGTCCGGGAATAGCTAACAATGAGCAGTTCTTC; CDR3 protein: CASSPGIANNEQFF
V gene: TRBV7-6; J gene: TRBJ2-7; D gene: TRBD1; clone size: .; CDR3 DNA: TGTGCCAGCAGCTTAGCCGCCAACAGGGGGCCGCAGTACTTC; CDR3 protein: CASSLAANRGPQYF
V gene: TRBV6-1; J gene: TRBJ1-5; D gene: .; clone size: few; CDR3 DNA: TGTGCCAGCAGTCGTACAGGGTCGATGAGAGGGTATCAGCCCCAGCATTTT; CDR3 protein: CASSRTGSMRGYQPQHF
V gene: TRBV6-2/TRBV6-3; J gene: TRBJ1-5; D gene: .; clone size: .; CDR3 DNA: TGTGCCAGCAGTTACTCGGGAGGGATCATACAACGGCCCCAGCATTTT; CDR3 protein: CASSYSGGIIQRPQHF
V gene: TRBV3-1; J gene: TRBJ2-7; D gene: TRBD2; clone size: .; CDR3 DNA: TGTGCCAGCAGCCAAGAAGTAGCGGGCGAGCAGTACTTC; CDR3 protein: CASSQEVAGEQYF
V gene: TRBV7-9; J gene: TRBJ2-7; D gene: .; clone size: few; CDR3 DNA: TGTGCCAGCAGCTTAGGCGTGGCTAGCGCCTACGAGCAGTACTTC; CDR3 protein: CASSLGVASAYEQYF
V gene: TRBV12-3/TRBV12-4; J gene: TRBJ2-5; D gene: .; clone size: many; CDR3 DNA: TGTGCCAGCAGTTTATCTGGGCCTGATCAAGAGACCCAGTACTTC; CDR3 protein: CASSLSGPDQETQYF
V gene: TRBV27; J gene: TRBJ2-5; D gene: .; clone size: .; CDR3 DNA: TGTGCCAGCAGTTCCAACGGAGGAAAGAGAACCCAGTACTTC; CDR3 protein: CASSSNGGKRTQYF
V gene: TRBV29-1; J gene: TRBJ1-2; D gene: .; clone size: .; CDR3 DNA: TGCAGCGTTAGAGGGGACTATGGCTACACCTTC; CDR3 protein: CSVRGDYGYTF
V gene: TRBV28; J gene: TRBJ2-5; D gene: .; clone size: many; CDR3 DNA: TGTGCCAGCAGCCTTTCGCACGGCGAGACCCAGTACTTC; CDR3 protein: CASSLSHGETQYF
V gene: TRBV12-3/TRBV12-4; J gene: TRBJ1-3; D gene: TRBD1; clone size: .; CDR3 DNA: TGTGCCAGCAGTCCCCGGGACAGCTCTGGAAACACCATATATTTT; CDR3 protein: CASSPRDSSGNTIYF
V gene: TRBV12-5; J gene: TRBJ2-1; D gene: .; clone size: .; CDR3 DNA: TGTGCTAGTGCCATCGGAGAGTCGGTGGGTGAGCAGTTCTTC; CDR3 protein: CASAIGESVGEQFF
V gene: TRBV4-3; J gene: TRBJ1-1; D gene: .; clone size: .; CDR3 DNA: TGCGCCAGCAGCCAAGATTTGAACAGAAACACTAAAGCTTTCTTT; CDR3 protein: CASSQDLNRNTKAFF
V gene: TRBV9; J gene: TRBJ2-3; D gene: TRBD2; clone size: few; CDR3 DNA: TGTGCCAGCAGTCCTCCGTACCGGGAGGGTCCGGTAGCAGATACGCAGTATTTT; CDR3 protein: CASSPPYREGPVADTQYF
V gene: TRBV7-6; J gene: TRBJ2-7; D gene: TRBD1; clone size: .; CDR3 DNA: TGTGCCAGCAGCTTAGCGAGGGACAGCACCTACGAGCAGTACTTC; CDR3 protein: CASSLARDSTYEQYF
V gene: TRBV7-9; J gene: TRBJ2-3; D gene: TRBD1; clone size: .; CDR3 DNA: TGTGCCAGCAGACACGACCGGACAGGGGAGGCAGATACGCAGTATTTT; CDR3 protein: CASRHDRTGEADTQYF
V gene: TRBV9; J gene: TRBJ2-7; D gene: TRBD2; clone size: .; CDR3 DNA: TGTGCCAGCAGCTTAGGACTAGCGGGAGTCCACGAGCAGTACTTC; CDR3 protein: CASSLGLAGVHEQYF
V gene: TRBV27; J gene: TRBJ2-1; D gene: .; clone size: few; CDR3 DNA: TGTGCCAGCAGTTTAATCAGCGCGAATGAGCAGTTCTTC; CDR3 protein: CASSLISANEQFF
V gene: TRBV6-1; J gene: TRBJ2-7; D gene: .; clone size: .; CDR3 DNA: TGTGCCAGCAGGCCAGGGGCCCTGAGCGCCGAGCAGTACTTC; CDR3 protein: CASRPGALSAEQYF
V gene: TRBV9; J gene: TRBJ2-1; D gene: TRBD2; clone size: many; CDR3 DNA: TGTGCCAGCAGCGCGGGACTAGCGGGAAGCAATGAGCAGTTCTTC; CDR3 protein: CASSAGLAGSNEQFF
V gene: TRBV6-1; J gene: TRBJ2-1; D gene: .; clone size: few; CDR3 DNA: TGTGCCAGCAGTGACGGACTGGGGGTGCAGTTCTTC; CDR3 protein: CASSDGLGVQFF
V gene: TRBV18; J gene: TRBJ2-4; D gene: .; clone size: few; CDR3 DNA: TGTGCCAGCTCTCAAGGTTGGGTCGTGAACATTCAGTACTTC; CDR3 protein: CASSQGWVVNIQYF
V gene: TRBV4-2; J gene: TRBJ2-1; D gene: TRBD1; clone size: few; CDR3 DNA: TGTGCCAGCAGCCAAGATCTGACAGGGTCCTACAATGAGCAGTTCTTC; CDR3 protein: CASSQDLTGSYNEQFF
V gene: TRBV1; J gene: TRBJ2-7; D gene: .; clone size: .; CDR3 DNA: TGCACCAGCAGCCAAGTCGCCCTAGCGGGAGGCCTAGCCTCCTACGAGCAGTACTTC; CDR3 protein: CTSSQVALAGGLASYEQYF
V gene: TRBV5-1; J gene: TRBJ2-7; D gene: .; clone size: few; CDR3 DNA: TGCGCCAGCAGCTTGGAGAGATCGGGAGACGAGCAGTACTTC; CDR3 protein: CASSLERSGDEQYF
V gene: TRBV5-4; J gene: TRBJ2-1; D gene: .; clone size: .; CDR3 DNA: TGTGCCAGCAGCGACAGTACCGTTCAATGGGTGCAGTTCTTC; CDR3 protein: CASSDSTVQWVQFF
V gene: TRBV27; J gene: TRBJ2-1; D gene: TRBD2; clone size: .; CDR3 DNA: TGTGCCAGCATCAAAGCGACTAGCGGGGGGGGTAATGAGCAGTTCTTC; CDR3 protein: CASIKATSGGGNEQFF
V gene: TRBV24-1; J gene: TRBJ2-5; D gene: .; clone size: .; CDR3 DNA: TGTGCCACCAGTAGAAGCGGGCCACAAGAGACCCAGTACTTC; CDR3 protein: CATSRSGPQETQYF
V gene: TRBV12-3/TRBV12-4; J gene: TRBJ2-5; D gene: .; clone size: many; CDR3 DNA: TGTGCCAGCAGTTTTGGAGGGGGAGAGACCCAGTACTTC; CDR3 protein: CASSFGGGETQYF
V gene: TRBV3-1; J gene: TRBJ1-1; D gene: .; clone size: .; CDR3 DNA: TGTGCCAGCAGCCTGGCCGTGGGAGAGGCCTTTCCTGAAGCTTTCTTT; CDR3 protein: CASSLAVGEAFPEAFF
V gene: TRBV9; J gene: TRBJ2-7; D gene: TRBD1; clone size: few; CDR3 DNA: TGTGCCAGCAGCGTAGGGGACAGGAGTTATTACGAGCAGTACTTC; CDR3 protein: CASSVGDRSYYEQYF
V gene: TRBV15; J gene: TRBJ2-1; D gene: .; clone size: few; CDR3 DNA: TGTGCCACCAGCAGGCAGACAGCCGACAATGAGCAGTTCTTC; CDR3 protein: CATSRQTADNEQFF
V gene: TRBV12-3/TRBV12-4; J gene: TRBJ1-1; D gene: .; clone size: .; CDR3 DNA: TGTGCCAGCAGTTTAGATGGGGTCTCCATGAACACTGAAGCTTTCTTT; CDR3 protein: CASSLDGVSMNTEAFF
V gene: TRBV3-1; J gene: TRBJ2-5; D gene: .; clone size: .; CDR3 DNA: TGTGCCAGCAGCCAACGAAGTATCGCGGAGACCCAGTACTTC; CDR3 protein: CASSQRSIAETQYF
V gene: TRBV28; J gene: TRBJ2-1; D gene: TRBD2; clone size: .; CDR3 DNA: TGTGCCAGCAGCCCCTCCGGGACTATTGAGCAGTTCTTC; CDR3 protein: CASSPSGTIEQFF
V gene: TRBV6-2/TRBV6-3; J gene: TRBJ2-1; D gene: TRBD2; clone size: .; CDR3 DNA: TGTGCCAGCAGTTACCTAGCGGGATCCTACAATGAGCAGTTCTTC; CDR3 protein: CASSYLAGSYNEQFF
V gene: TRBV20-1; J gene: TRBJ2-5; D gene: .; clone size: .; CDR3 DNA: TGCAGTGCTAGAGATACCTCAGAAAATTGGAAGACCCAGTACTTC; CDR3 protein: CSARDTSENWKTQYF
V gene: TRBV6-1; J gene: TRBJ2-7; D gene: TRBD1; clone size: many; CDR3 DNA: TGTGCCAGCAGCCGCGGGACAGGGCTCTCCTACGAGCAGTACTTC; CDR3 protein: CASSRGTGLSYEQYF
V gene: TRBV7-2; J gene: TRBJ1-2; D gene: TRBD1; clone size: once; CDR3 DNA: TGTGCCAGCATCGGACAGGGGGCTAATGGTGGCTACACCTTC; CDR3 protein: CASIGQGANGGYTF
V gene: TRBV20-1; J gene: TRBJ2-3; D gene: .; clone size: .; CDR3 DNA: TGCAGTGCTAGATCACGCCTAGCGAGGGTCTCAGATACGCAGTATTTT; CDR3 protein: CSARSRLARVSDTQYF
V gene: TRBV5-1; J gene: TRBJ2-3; D gene: .; clone size: few; CDR3 DNA: TGCGCCAGCAGCCCCGGTACTCAACGCACAGATACGCAGTATTTT; CDR3 protein: CASSPGTQRTDTQYF
V gene: TRBV9; J gene: TRBJ1-1; D gene: .; clone size: .; CDR3 DNA: TGTGCCAGCAGCGTAGGATACGGGCGGTCCACTGAAGCTTTCTTT; CDR3 protein: CASSVGYGRSTEAFF
V gene: TRBV28; J gene: TRBJ2-4; D gene: .; clone size: .; CDR3 DNA: TGTGCCAGCAGCCCTATTGGGGTCTCAGCCAAAAACATTCAGTACTTC; CDR3 protein: CASSPIGVSAKNIQYF
V gene: TRBV18; J gene: TRBJ2-5; D gene: .; clone size: .; CDR3 DNA: TGTGCCAGCTCACCACAACAGGGAGTCCAAGAGACCCAGTACTTC; CDR3 protein: CASSPQQGVQETQYF
V gene: TRBV12-3/TRBV12-4; J gene: TRBJ2-7; D gene: .; clone size: few; CDR3 DNA: TGTGCCAGCAGGGACGACAACTCCTACGAGCAGTACTTC; CDR3 protein: CASRDDNSYEQYF
V gene: TRBV5-6; J gene: TRBJ2-6; D gene: .; clone size: .; CDR3 DNA: TGTGCCAGCAGCTGGGGTAGGAGGTCTGGGGCCAACGTCCTGACTTTC; CDR3 protein: CASSWGRRSGANVLTF
V gene: TRBV2; J gene: TRBJ1-5; D gene: .; clone size: few; CDR3 DNA: TGTGCCAGCAGCGATGCGGGGGGGGTTAATCAGCCCCAGCATTTT; CDR3 protein: CASSDAGGVNQPQHF
V gene: TRBV6-5; J gene: TRBJ2-6; D gene: .; clone size: .; CDR3 DNA: TGTGCCAGCAGTTTAAGTCAGTTCTCTGGGGCCAACGTCCTGACTTTC; CDR3 protein: CASSLSQFSGANVLTF
V gene: TRBV11-2; J gene: TRBJ1-6; D gene: .; clone size: many; CDR3 DNA: TGTGCCAGCAGCTTATATCGGGAGAGGAATTCACCCCTCCACTTT; CDR3 protein: CASSLYRERNSPLHF
V gene: TRBV5-6; J gene: TRBJ1-2; D gene: .; clone size: .; CDR3 DNA: TGTGCCAGCACCCTTCAAGGGGCGGCTAACTATGGCTACACCTTC; CDR3 protein: CASTLQGAANYGYTF